This TCR beta chain was identified in a study of Ad26.COV2.S vaccination and SARS-CoV-2 variants. Whole-study context: COV1001, an Ad26.COV2.S trial, supplied this vaccine-arm donor.

Specified treatment: some 20 received Ad26.COV2.S at low or high dose, single or two shots; 5 received placebo; per-sample allocation not given. It was on day 63 after the first vaccine or placebo injection that samples were taken. The ends were cut back, 4 bases at V and 4 bases at J, with 14 bases in the middle. The CDR3 has 15 residues. Germline loops: CDR1 MNHEY, CDR2 SMNVEV (reference sequence). Profiling relied on immunoSEQ multiplex PCR, and the TCRdb table lists in-frame clones only, not all of them. The sample has about 350,000 clones; around 89% are singletons. Sequenced here: peripheral blood, sampled in a trial of Ad26.COV2.S vaccine versus placebo. The chain recombines TRBV27 with TRBJ2-1, with D perhaps assigned TRBD1 or TRBD2 (5 bases each). This receptor was obtained from a person between 18 and 59 years old who received the Ad26.COV2.S COVID-19 vaccine or a placebo. Here the CDR3 reads CASSSTGRIYNEQFF. CDR3 DNA sequence: TGTGCCAGCAGTTCAACGGGACGGATATACAATGAGCAGTTCTTC.